The TCR beta chain described here comes from a study of molecular identifiers for immune sequencing clone quantification. A word on this clonotype: Its antigen remains unidentified.

Study results and caveats: Identical TCR molecules can share a barcode, and this sharing could underestimate highly expanded clone sizes.

TCRdb recomputed calls from the PCR reads with MiXCR, one row per CDR3 protein. This sample carries 300,000 to 400,000 distinct CDR3 sequences, 24% of them seen once, and the ten largest clones take 0.7% to 0.95%. V gave up 6 bases and J gave up 8 bases, with 17 bases separating them. CDR1 is LNHDA, CDR2 SQIVND, per germline (reference sequence). The CDR3 runs 14 residues. Sorting captured naive CD8 T cells as CD8+CD4-CCR7+CD45RA+. The chain is built from TRBV19 and TRBJ2-1; no definite D call. Sequenced: naive CD8+ T cells from blood, with Jurkat cell RNA spiked in. Subset of the sample: FACS-sorted CD8+CD4-CCR7+CD45RA+ naive T cells. The clonotype was recovered from a human donor in good health. Some libraries in this study had Jurkat cell RNA spiked in. CDR3 in DNA: TGTGCCAGTAGCCCGGCCCCCCCCACAGATGAGCAGTTCTTC. Protein product: CASSPAPPTDEQFF.